These 23 T cell receptor beta chains were sequenced from one sample in a study of blood T cell repertoires in COVID-19. Sequenced by immunoSEQ multiplex PCR; TCRdb stores in-frame clones only, minus some. The repertoire consists of a few hundred thousand clones, with over 75% occurring once and the leading ten covering 0.9% to 1.2%. Sequenced sample: PBMCs or T cells enriched from blood (not recorded which). The receptor source for this set is a young woman who had recovered from COVID-19.

The chain is built from TRBV19 and TRBJ1-2; TRBD1 matches 7 bases. Trimming removed 4 bases from V and 13 bases from J; junction bases left unmatched: 6. Germline CDR1 is LNHDA and CDR2 is SQIVND (reference sequence). This CDR3 contains 11 residues. CDR3 DNA: TGTGCCAGTAGTACGGACAGGACAGGCACCTTC. Residues: CASSTDRTGTF. The whole variable domain, filled in from reference TRBV19 and TRBJ1-2, reads DGGITQSPKYLFRKEGQNVTLSCEQNLNHDAMYWYRQDPGQGLRLIYYSQIVNDFQKGDIAEGYSVSREKKESFPLTVTSAQKNPTAFYLCASSTDRTGTFGSGTRLTVV.

V usage is TRBV2 and J usage is TRBJ2-2, with 9 positions matching TRBD2. Germline CDR1 is SNHLY and CDR2 is FYNNEI. The V gene end was trimmed by 4 bases and the J gene end by 5 bases; junction bases not matched to a gene: 2. This CDR3 has 14 residues. CDR3 sequence: CASSGGGATGELFF. The CDR3 region has the DNA TGTGCCAGCAGTGGCGGGGGGGCAACCGGGGAGCTGTTTTTT.

This rearrangement joins TRBV28 to TRBJ2-1; 13 bases map to TRBD2. CDR1 and CDR2 (germline): MDHEN, SYDVKM. The V and J ends lost 5 bases and 9 bases, in that order; junction bases with no gene match: 10. This CDR3 region has 16 residues. The CDR3 region has the DNA TGTGCCAGCAGTATGGGTGGACTAGCGGGGGTCAGTGAGCAGTTCTTC. Residues: CASSMGGLAGVSEQFF.

CDR3 coding DNA: TGTGCCAGCAGCTTATCGCAGGGGGCGCGAGGAAACACCATATATTTT. It specifies CASSLSQGARGNTIYF. The rearrangement links TRBV5-4 to TRBJ1-3, with 8 bases aligning to TRBD1. CDR1 is SGHNT and CDR2 is YYREEE in the germline V gene (reference sequence). V dropped 2 bases and J dropped 4; count of bases not matched to a gene: 8. The CDR3 loop spans 16 amino acids.

This clone has just one count. The chain couples TRBV19 to TRBJ1-5, with a weak D call TRBD1 (6 bases). Trimming removed 5 bases at V and 6 bases at J, with 14 bases between. Germline CDR1 LNHDA, CDR2 SQIVND (reference sequence). The CDR3 contains 14 residues. The CDR3 loop is CASSEDRAAQPQHF. DNA for the CDR3: TGTGCCAGTAGTGAGGACAGAGCGGCTCAGCCCCAGCATTTT. Variable domain in full (rest from reference TRBV19 and TRBJ1-5): DGGITQSPKYLFRKEGQNVTLSCEQNLNHDAMYWYRQDPGQGLRLIYYSQIVNDFQKGDIAEGYSVSREKKESFPLTVTSAQKNPTAFYLCASSEDRAAQPQHFGDGTRLSIL.

The gene calls are TRBV18 and TRBJ2-7, with TRBD1 matching 8 bases. Per germline, CDR1 KGHSH and CDR2 LQKENI. Trimming cost V 3 bases and J 4 bases; bases outside gene matches: 8. The CDR3 sequence is 15 residues long. The CDR3 region has the DNA TGTGCCAGCTCACCCGGACAGGGTGTCTTTTACGAGCAGTACTTC. Protein sequence: CASSPGQGVFYEQYF.

The J gene is TRBJ2-1, the V gene TRBV10-1, with D maybe TRBD2 (5 bases). The V and J ends lost 5 bases and 12 bases respectively, with 17 bases between them. CDR1 WNHNN and CDR2 SYGVQD come from the germline V gene (reference sequence). The CDR3 contains 13 residues. CDR3 nucleotides: TGCGCCAGCAGTCCCCAAGCGGACGGAATGCAGTTCTTC. This encodes CASSPQADGMQFF.

J is TRBJ2-7 and V is TRBV7-9; D possibly corresponds to TRBD1 (5 bases). The CDR3 is 15 amino acids. Germline CDR1 reads SEHNR; CDR2 reads FQNEAQ (reference sequence). V was pared by 8 bases and J by 3 bases, with 20 bases between. The CDR3 nucleotides read TGTGCCAGCGGGGCCCTGGGCTCGAACCTCTACGAGCAGTACTTC. Its protein product is CASGALGSNLYEQYF.

This chain joins TRBV18 and TRBJ1-1; 9 nucleotides match TRBD1. The CDR3 is 18 amino acids. J was trimmed by 1 base and V by 1 base; bases with no gene match: 10. Looked up from germline, CDR1 is KGHSH and CDR2 is LQKENI. The CDR3 reads CASSPRDRVAQRNTEAFF. The CDR3 DNA is TGTGCCAGCTCACCACGGGACAGGGTTGCCCAGCGGAACACTGAAGCTTTCTTT.

The V and J genes are TRBV28 and TRBJ2-7; TRBD1 matches 9 bases. V shed 1 base, J shed 7 bases, and the junction held 11 bases outside the gene matches. Germline assignment: CDR1 MDHEN and CDR2 SYDVKM. CDR3 length: 16 residues. The CDR3 nucleotides read TGTGCCAGCAGTTTATCCGGGACAGGGAGGTCAGGGGAGCAGTACTTC. Protein product: CASSLSGTGRSGEQYF.

The chain uses TRBV12-3 or TRBV12-4 and TRBJ1-5; D unclear. The V end lost 7 bases, the J end lost 5 bases, and 12 bases lay between the germline ends. The CDR3 sequence is 13 residues long. CDR3 in DNA: TGTGCCAGCACCGGGAATTACTATCAGCCCCAGCATTTT. It yields the protein CASTGNYYQPQHF.

CDR3 nucleotide sequence: TGTGCCAGCCAACCGGGGTGGGAGGGTGAAAACACCATATATTTT. Its protein product is CASQPGWEGENTIYF. V is TRBV28 and J is TRBJ1-3; D is unresolved. The V and J ends lost 8 bases and 6 bases respectively, with 20 bases between them. CDR3 length: 15 residues. Germline values: CDR1 MDHEN, CDR2 SYDVKM.

This CDR3 reads CASSVGGADGNTIYF. CDR3 coding DNA: TGTGCCAGCTCGGTGGGGGGGGCGGACGGAAACACCATATATTTT. This sequence joins TRBV28 and TRBJ1-3; a weak D match, TRBD1 (6 bases). The CDR3 is 15 amino acids. Germline CDR1 and CDR2: MDHEN and SYDVKM. Trimming left V 8 bases short and J 4 bases short, with 18 bases between.

The genes are TRBV6-5 and TRBJ1-2; perhaps TRBD1 as D (6 bases). Trimming shortened V by 8 bases and J by 3 bases, and 16 bases separated the two germline ends. The CDR3 runs to 14 residues. Germline V gives CDR1 MNHEY, CDR2 SVGAGI. The CDR3 loop is CASGERGLYYGYTF. The CDR3 DNA sequence: TGTGCCAGCGGAGAGCGGGGGCTCTACTATGGCTACACCTTC.

About this clone itself: This same CDR3 is encoded by further DNA sequences in the sample. For the CDR3, the DNA is TGTGCCAGTAGTATAACAGGGGGCGATTCACCCCTCCACTTT. Its protein is CASSITGGDSPLHF. The rearrangement links TRBV19 to TRBJ1-6, with 9 bases aligning to TRBD1. This CDR3 comprises 14 residues. Germline V lookup: CDR1 LNHDA, CDR2 SQIVND (reference sequence). Losses at the gene ends were 2 bases for V and 8 bases for J; bases not matched to a gene: 1.

The rearrangement links TRBV3-1 (or the pseudogene TRBV3-2) to TRBJ2-7, with D possibly matching TRBD2 (6 bases). The CDR3 length is 13 residues. V was clipped by 4 bases and J by 6 bases, with 13 bases between them. CDR1 is LGHDT, CDR2 YNNKEL, per germline (reference sequence). The CDR3 sequence: CASSPETSLEQYF. The CDR3 nucleotides are TGTGCCAGCAGCCCCGAGACTAGTCTCGAGCAGTACTTC.

This chain links TRBV9 with TRBJ2-7, with TRBD1 matching 8 bases. J lost 6 bases, V lost 3 bases, and 2 bases had no gene match. Germline values: CDR1 SGDLS, CDR2 YYNGEE. The CDR3 length is 12 residues. DNA of the CDR3: TGTGCCAGCAGCGCCGGGACAGGCGAGCAGTACTTC. Amino acids: CASSAGTGEQYF.

The chain combines TRBV6-1 with TRBJ1-5, with a tentative D call TRBD1 (5 bases). The V gene's germline CDR1 is MNHNS and CDR2 SASEGT. Trimming removed 3 bases at V and 7 bases at J, with 10 bases between. The CDR3 contains 13 residues. This CDR3 is CASSDRVEQPQHF. The CDR3 DNA reads as TGTGCCAGCAGTGACAGGGTTGAACAGCCCCAGCATTTT.

The chain recombines TRBV5-1 with TRBJ1-2, with D perhaps TRBD1 (6 bases). CDR1 and CDR2 (germline): SGHRS, YFSETQ. V lost 3 bases and J 3 bases, leaving 21 bases between the germline ends. This CDR3 is built from 17 residues. The CDR3 DNA follows: TGCGCCAGCAGCTCAGCGGGAGGGGGTTACTCCGACTATGGCTACACCTTC. Encoded protein: CASSSAGGGYSDYGYTF.

This rearrangement joins TRBV24-1 to TRBJ2-1; D possibly corresponds to TRBD2 (5 bases). The CDR3 spans 15 residues. From germline, CDR1 is KGHDR and CDR2 SFDVKD. Trimming left V 7 bases short and J 0 bases short, with 12 bases between. The CDR3 bases are TGTGCCACCAGCCCCCCGGGGAGCTCCTACAATGAGCAGTTCTTC. Protein: CATSPPGSSYNEQFF.

The V call is TRBV5-6, the J call TRBJ1-1; 8 positions match TRBD1. This CDR3 spans 16 amino acids. CDR1 and CDR2 (germline): SGHDT, YYEEEE. The V segment lost 0 bases and the J segment 1 base; nucleotides outside the gene matches: 5. CDR3 bases: TGTGCCAGCAGCTTGGCGTTGGGGACAGGGAACACTGAAGCTTTCTTT. The encoded protein is CASSLALGTGNTEAFF.

The chain has TRBV5-8 and TRBJ1-2, with 7 bases aligning to TRBD1. Germline CDR1 and CDR2: SGHTS and YDEGEE. Trimming at V came to 4 bases and at J to 0 bases, leaving 6 bases not matched to a gene. The CDR3 contains 15 residues. CDR3 bases: TGTGCCAGCAGCAACGGGGACAGCCCTAACTATGGCTACACCTTC. Its protein is CASSNGDSPNYGYTF.

The chain recombines TRBV2 with TRBJ1-5; 9 nucleotides line up with TRBD1. V lost 4 bases, J lost 5 bases, and 6 bases stayed unmatched. CDR3 length: 15 residues. Germline V gene sequence: CDR1 SNHLY, CDR2 FYNNEI. CDR3: CASSGTGVRDQPQHF. For the CDR3, the DNA is TGTGCCAGCAGTGGGACAGGGGTTAGAGATCAGCCCCAGCATTTT.